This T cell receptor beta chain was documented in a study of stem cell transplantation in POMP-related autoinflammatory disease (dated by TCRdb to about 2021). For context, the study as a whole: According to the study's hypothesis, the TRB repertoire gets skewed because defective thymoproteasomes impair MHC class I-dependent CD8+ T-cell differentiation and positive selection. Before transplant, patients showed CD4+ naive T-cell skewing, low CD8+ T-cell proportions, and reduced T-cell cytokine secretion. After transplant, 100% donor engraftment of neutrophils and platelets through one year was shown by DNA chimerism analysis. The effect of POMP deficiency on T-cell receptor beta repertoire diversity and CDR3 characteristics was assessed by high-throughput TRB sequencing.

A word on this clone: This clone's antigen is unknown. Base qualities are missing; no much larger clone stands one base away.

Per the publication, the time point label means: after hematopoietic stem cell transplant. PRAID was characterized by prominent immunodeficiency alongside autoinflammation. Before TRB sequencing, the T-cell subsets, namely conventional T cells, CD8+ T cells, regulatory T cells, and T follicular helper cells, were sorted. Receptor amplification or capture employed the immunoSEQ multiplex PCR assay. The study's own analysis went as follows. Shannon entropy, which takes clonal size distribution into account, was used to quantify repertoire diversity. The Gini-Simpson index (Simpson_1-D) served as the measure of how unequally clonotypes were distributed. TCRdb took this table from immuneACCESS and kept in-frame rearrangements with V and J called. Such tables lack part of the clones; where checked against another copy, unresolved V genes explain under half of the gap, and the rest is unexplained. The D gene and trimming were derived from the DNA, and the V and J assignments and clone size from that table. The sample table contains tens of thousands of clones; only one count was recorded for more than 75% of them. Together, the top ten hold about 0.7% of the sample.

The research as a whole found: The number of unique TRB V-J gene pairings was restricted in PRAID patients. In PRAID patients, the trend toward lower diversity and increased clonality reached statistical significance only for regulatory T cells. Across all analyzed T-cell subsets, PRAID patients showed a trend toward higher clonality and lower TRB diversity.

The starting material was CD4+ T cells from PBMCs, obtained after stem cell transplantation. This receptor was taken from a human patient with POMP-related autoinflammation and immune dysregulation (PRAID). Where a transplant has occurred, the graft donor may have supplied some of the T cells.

The CDR3 reads CASGGFDEQFF. The DNA sequence is as follows: TGTGCCAGTGGGGGGTTCGATGAGCAGTTCTTC. The sequence links TRBV19 to TRBJ2-1, with TRBD2 tentatively as D gene (6 bases match). The trim is 8 bases for V and 8 bases for J, with a gap of 10 bases between the germline ends. The germline V gene (reference sequence) gives CDR1 as LNHDA and CDR2 as SQIVND. The CDR3 measures 11 amino acids from cysteine to phenylalanine. Only the CDR3 DNA stays, 33 bases, in frame from base 1.